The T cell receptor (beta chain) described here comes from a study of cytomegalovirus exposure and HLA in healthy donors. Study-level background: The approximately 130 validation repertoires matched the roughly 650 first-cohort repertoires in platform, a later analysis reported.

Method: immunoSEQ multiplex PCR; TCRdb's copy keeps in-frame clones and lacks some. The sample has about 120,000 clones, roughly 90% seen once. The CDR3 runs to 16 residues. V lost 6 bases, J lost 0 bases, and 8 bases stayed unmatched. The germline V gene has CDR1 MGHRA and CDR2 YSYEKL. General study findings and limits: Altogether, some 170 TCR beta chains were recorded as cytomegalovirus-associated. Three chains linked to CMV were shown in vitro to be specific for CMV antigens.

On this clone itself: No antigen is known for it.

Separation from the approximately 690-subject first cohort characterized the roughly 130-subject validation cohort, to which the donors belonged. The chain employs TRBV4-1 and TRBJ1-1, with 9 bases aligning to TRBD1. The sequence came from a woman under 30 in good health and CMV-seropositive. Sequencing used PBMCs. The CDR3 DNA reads TGCGCCAGCAGGGACAGGGGTAAATCCATGAACACTGAAGCTTTCTTT. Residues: CASRDRGKSMNTEAFF.